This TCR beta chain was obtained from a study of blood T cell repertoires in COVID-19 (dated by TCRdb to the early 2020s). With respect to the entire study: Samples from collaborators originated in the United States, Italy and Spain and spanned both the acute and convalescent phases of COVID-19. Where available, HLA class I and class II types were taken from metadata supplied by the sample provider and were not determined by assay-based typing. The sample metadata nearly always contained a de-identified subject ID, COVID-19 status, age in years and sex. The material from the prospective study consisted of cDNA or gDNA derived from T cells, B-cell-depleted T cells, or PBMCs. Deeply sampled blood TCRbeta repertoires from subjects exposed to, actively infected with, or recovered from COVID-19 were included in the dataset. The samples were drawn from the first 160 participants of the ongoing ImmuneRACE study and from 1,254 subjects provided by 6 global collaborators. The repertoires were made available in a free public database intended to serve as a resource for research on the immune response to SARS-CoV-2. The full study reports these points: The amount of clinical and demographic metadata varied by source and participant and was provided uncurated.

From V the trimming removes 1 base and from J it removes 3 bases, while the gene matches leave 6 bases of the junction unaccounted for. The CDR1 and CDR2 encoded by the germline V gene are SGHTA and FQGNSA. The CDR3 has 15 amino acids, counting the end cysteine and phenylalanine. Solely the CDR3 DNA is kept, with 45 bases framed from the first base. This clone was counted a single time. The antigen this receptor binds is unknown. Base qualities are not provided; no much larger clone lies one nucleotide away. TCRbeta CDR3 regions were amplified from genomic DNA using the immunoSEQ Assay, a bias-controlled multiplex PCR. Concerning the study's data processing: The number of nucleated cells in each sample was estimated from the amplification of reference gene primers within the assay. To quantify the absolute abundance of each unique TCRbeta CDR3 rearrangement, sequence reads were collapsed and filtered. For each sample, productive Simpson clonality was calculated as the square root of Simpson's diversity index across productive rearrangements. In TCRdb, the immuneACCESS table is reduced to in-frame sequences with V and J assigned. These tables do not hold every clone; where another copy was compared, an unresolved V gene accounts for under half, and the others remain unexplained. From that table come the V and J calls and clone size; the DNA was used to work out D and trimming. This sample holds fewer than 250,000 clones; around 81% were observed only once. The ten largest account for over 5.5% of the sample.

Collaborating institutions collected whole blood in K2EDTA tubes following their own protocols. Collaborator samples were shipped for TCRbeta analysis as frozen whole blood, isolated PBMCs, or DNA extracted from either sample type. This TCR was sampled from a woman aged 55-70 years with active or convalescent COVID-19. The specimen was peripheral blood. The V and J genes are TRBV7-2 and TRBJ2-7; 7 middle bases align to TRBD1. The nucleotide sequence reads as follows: TGTGCCAGCAGCTTAGATGCGACAGGGTACTACGAGCAGTACTTC. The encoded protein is CASSLDATGYYEQYF.